This entry lists 23 T cell receptor beta chains sequenced from one sample in a study of T-cell reconstitution after alpha-beta-depleted transplantation in children. The authors prepared the TCRbeta library with unique molecular identifiers. MiXCR was run by TCRdb on the PCR reads, yielding one entry per CDR3 protein. The repertoire has 580,000 or so distinct CDR3 sequences, under 30% of them found once; the top ten carry around an eighth. Sequenced here: PBMCs, mostly from graft donor cells, sampled 360 days after TCRalphabeta/CD19-depleted stem cell transplant. Receptors were obtained from a boy less than two years old who had a stem cell transplant for acute myeloid leukemia, so the T cells may come from the graft donor.

The V call is TRBV20-1, the J call TRBJ1-6; no clear D. This CDR3 is built from 15 residues. The germline CDR1 and CDR2 sequences are DFQATT and SNEGSKA (reference sequence). Trimming pared 0 bases from V and 9 bases from J, leaving 15 bases between. Here the CDR3 reads CSARDPDGEASPLHF. The CDR3 DNA is TGCAGTGCTAGAGATCCGGACGGGGAAGCTTCACCCCTCCACTTT.

The table lists this clonotype with many counts. The chain uses TRBV5-1 and TRBJ1-1, with D possibly matching TRBD1 (5 bases). Germline-derived CDR1 and CDR2 are SGHRS and YFSETQ. The CDR3 runs 15 residues. Trimming cost V 4 bases and J 1 base, with 14 bases left between them. The DNA of the CDR3 is TGCGCCAGCAGCCGAGCAGGGACCAAGAACACTGAAGCTTTCTTT. As protein: CASSRAGTKNTEAFF.

This clonotype was seen at least ten times. This chain joins TRBV6-4 and TRBJ2-1; no clear D gene. Trimming cost V 2 bases and J 4 bases, with 21 bases left between them. From germline, CDR1 is MRHNA and CDR2 SNTAGT. The CDR3 runs to 18 residues. The chain's CDR3 is CASSDPPGGTKGYNEQFF. CDR3 bases: TGTGCCAGCAGTGACCCTCCGGGTGGCACCAAGGGATACAATGAGCAGTTCTTC.

The chain has TRBV29-1 and TRBJ2-2, with TRBD1 identical over 8 bases. Germline V gives CDR1 SQVTM, CDR2 ANQGSEA. This CDR3 is built from 12 residues. The junction had 4 bases not matched to a gene; V was cut back by 7 bases and J by 6 bases. For the CDR3, the DNA is TGCAGCGCCGTGACAGGGGCCGGGGAGCTGTTTTTT. Protein sequence: CSAVTGAGELFF.

This clonotype was observed at least ten times. V gene TRBV29-1 combines with J gene TRBJ2-3; possibly TRBD2 for D (7 bases). Germline V gene data show CDR1 as SQVTM and CDR2 as ANQGSEA. The germline V and J ends were trimmed by 0 bases and 3 bases, with 16 bases remaining between them. CDR3 length: 16 amino acids. Written as DNA, the CDR3 is TGCAGCGTTGAAGACCGGGGGGCCAGGAGTACAGATACGCAGTATTTT. It codes for CSVEDRGARSTDTQYF.

This clonotype was seen many times. The chain is built from TRBV29-1 and TRBJ1-2; D is ambiguous. V was cut by 4 bases and J by 2 bases, with 8 bases left in between. Germline V gives CDR1 SQVTM, CDR2 ANQGSEA. The CDR3 loop spans 12 amino acids. The CDR3 reads CSVVEVNYGYTF. The CDR3 region has the DNA TGCAGCGTTGTCGAGGTGAACTATGGCTACACCTTC.

This clonotype was detected only a few times. J is TRBJ2-3 and V is TRBV7-6, with D possibly matching TRBD2 (7 bases). Germline V CDR1 and CDR2: SGHVS, FNYEAQ. CDR3 length: 18 residues. V shed 1 base and J shed 6 bases, with 23 bases lying between them. The CDR3, as DNA: TGTGCCAGCAGCTTAGAGGTCACAAGGCCCGGGGGGCACGATACGCAGTATTTT. Amino acids: CASSLEVTRPGGHDTQYF. Filled out from reference TRBV7-6 and TRBJ2-3, the complete variable domain reads GAGVSQSPRYKVTKRGQDVALRCDPISGHVSLYWYRQALGQGPEFLTYFNYEAQQDKSGLPNDRFSAERPEGSISTLTIQRTEQRDSAMYRCASSLEVTRPGGHDTQYFGPGTRLTVL.

The chain is built from TRBV5-5 and TRBJ2-7, with a tentative D call TRBD1 (5 bases). Deletions cut 5 bases from V and 2 bases from J, with 17 bases between. Germline CDR1 and CDR2: SGHKS and YYEKEE (reference sequence). CDR3 length: 15 residues. CDR3 sequence (DNA): TGTGCCAGCAGTCCGCGACCAGGGTTCCCCTACGAGCAGTACTTC. Its protein product is CASSPRPGFPYEQYF.

This clonotype was observed a handful of times. The gene calls are TRBV5-1 and TRBJ2-7, with TRBD1 matching over 7 bases. V lost 2 bases and J lost 3; bases outside the gene matches: 8. The germline V gene encodes CDR1 SGHRS and CDR2 YFSETQ. The CDR3 contains 15 residues. The CDR3 sequence is CASSFGIQGSYEQYV. CDR3 coding DNA: TGCGCCAGCAGCTTTGGGATACAGGGGAGCTACGAGCAGTACGTC.

V gene TRBV9 combines with J gene TRBJ2-1; D perhaps matches TRBD2 (6 bases). The length of the CDR3 is 16 residues. Germline values: CDR1 SGDLS, CDR2 YYNGEE. V was clipped by 2 bases and J by 2 bases, with 14 bases between them. This chain's CDR3 is CASSVEGARTYNEQFF. The CDR3 DNA reads as TGTGCCAGCAGCGTGGAGGGAGCTCGTACCTACAATGAGCAGTTCTTC. The full variable domain, with the rest looked up from reference TRBV9 and TRBJ2-1, is DSGVTQTPKHLITATGQRVTLRCSPRSGDLSVYWYQQSLDQGLQFLIQYYNGEERAKGNILERFSAQQFPDLHSELNLSSLELGDSALYFCASSVEGARTYNEQFFGPGTRLTVL.

The rearrangement links TRBV7-9 to TRBJ2-2; D perhaps matches TRBD1 (6 bases). Germline V gives CDR1 SEHNR, CDR2 FQNEAQ (reference sequence). The germline V and J ends were trimmed by 5 bases and 4 bases, with 14 bases remaining between them. The CDR3 is 15 amino acids. The CDR3 DNA reads as TGTGCCAGCAGCCGACAGGTTCTGGGCACCGGGGAGCTGTTTTTT. Translation: CASSRQVLGTGELFF.

The V and J genes are TRBV20-1 and TRBJ2-5, with D perhaps matching TRBD1 or TRBD2 (5 bases each). Germline values: CDR1 DFQATT, CDR2 SNEGSKA (reference sequence). This CDR3 is built from 13 residues. The germline V and J ends were trimmed by 6 bases and 7 bases, with 18 bases remaining between them. CDR3 DNA: TGCAGTGCGACCAGGACGCTTGGGGGGACCCAGTACTTC. As protein: CSATRTLGGTQYF.

This clonotype was seen a few times. The V call is TRBV7-2, the J call TRBJ1-2; tentatively, D is TRBD1 (6 bases). The CDR3 loop spans 17 amino acids. V was pared by 4 bases and J by 6 bases, with 24 bases between. Germline CDR1 is SGHTA and CDR2 is FQGNSA. CDR3 in DNA: TGTGCCAGCAGCTGGACGGGTGTAGGGGGTCGGGGAGATGGCTACACCTTC. It translates to CASSWTGVGGRGDGYTF. The variable domain in full, with the rest retrieved from reference TRBV7-2 and TRBJ1-2, is GAGVSQSPSNKVTEKGKDVELRCDPISGHTALYWYRQSLGQGLEFLIYFQGNSAPDKSGLPSDRFSAERTGGSVSTLTIQRTQQEDSAVYLCASSWTGVGGRGDGYTFGSGTRLTVV.

This clonotype has ten or more counts. The rearrangement uses TRBV7-9 and TRBJ1-2, with unresolved D. The germline CDR1 and CDR2 sequences are SEHNR and FQNEAQ (reference sequence). V lost 4 bases and J 6 bases, leaving 18 bases between the germline ends. This CDR3 contains 15 residues. CDR3 protein: CASSSAILGSDGYTF. DNA for the CDR3: TGTGCCAGCAGCTCCGCGATTCTGGGGTCGGATGGCTACACCTTC. Based on the CDR3 plus reference TRBV7-9 and TRBJ1-2, the full variable domain is DTGVSQNPRHKITKRGQNVTFRCDPISEHNRLYWYRQTLGQGPEFLTYFQNEAQLEKSRLLSDRFSAERPKGSFSTLEIQRTEQGDSAMYLCASSSAILGSDGYTFGSGTRLTVV.

At least ten counts were recorded for this clonotype. This chain uses TRBV19 with TRBJ2-1; D remains ambiguous. V dropped 1 base and J dropped 0 bases, with 13 bases sitting between them. Germline V gene lookup returns CDR1 LNHDA and CDR2 SQIVND (reference sequence). This CDR3 is built from 17 residues. This CDR3 reads CASSIGESRSSYNEQFF. In nucleotides, the CDR3 is TGTGCCAGTAGTATAGGTGAAAGCAGGAGCTCCTACAATGAGCAGTTCTTC.

The table lists this clonotype with a few counts. This chain joins TRBV5-1 and TRBJ2-5; TRBD1 might be the D (6 bases). Germline V gene data show CDR1 as SGHRS and CDR2 as YFSETQ. The V end was cut by 4 bases, the J end by 1 base, with 17 bases between. This CDR3 is 16 amino acids long. In nucleotides, the CDR3 is TGCGCCAGCAGCACACACAGGGCGAGTCCCCAAGAGACCCAGTACTTC. This sequence encodes CASSTHRASPQETQYF.

In its sample, this clonotype was seen many times. The gene calls are TRBV11-1 and TRBJ2-2; D ambiguous. The CDR3 loop spans 15 amino acids. The germline CDR1 and CDR2 sequences are SGHAT and FQDESV (reference sequence). V was cut by 3 bases and J by 6 bases, with 14 bases left in between. The chain's CDR3 is CASSLMVTLAGELFF. The CDR3 DNA reads TGTGCCAGCAGCTTGATGGTGACCCTGGCCGGGGAGCTGTTTTTT.

V and J are TRBV12-5 and TRBJ2-5, with a possible D match to TRBD2 (6 bases). The CDR3 loop spans 13 amino acids. Germline CDR1 is LGHNT and CDR2 is FRNRAP. The germline V and J ends were trimmed by 1 base and 5 bases, with 8 bases remaining between them. CDR3 amino acids: CASGLDRGETQYF. DNA for the CDR3: TGTGCTAGTGGTTTGGACCGGGGGGAGACCCAGTACTTC.

The chain joins TRBV6-6 to TRBJ2-7; D is possibly TRBD1 (5 bases). V dropped 7 bases and J dropped 2 bases, with 6 bases sitting between them. This CDR3 is built from 11 residues. CDR1 and CDR2 from the germline V gene are MNHNY and SVGAGI (reference sequence). The CDR3 DNA sequence: TGTGCCAGCAAGGGGACCTACGAGCAGTACTTC. This encodes CASKGTYEQYF.

This clonotype was seen ten or more times. J is TRBJ2-1 and V is TRBV5-1, with 12 positions matching TRBD2. The CDR3 consists of 16 residues. The ends lost 3 bases at V and 4 bases at J; junction bases unmatched: 5. Germline values: CDR1 SGHRS, CDR2 YFSETQ. This chain's CDR3 is CASSSSGGAIYNEQFF. CDR3 DNA: TGCGCCAGCAGCTCTAGCGGGGGGGCCATTTACAATGAGCAGTTCTTC.

This clonotype was found many times. The genes are TRBV11-2 and TRBJ2-1; D is unclear. Trimming pared 5 bases from V and 1 base from J, leaving 15 bases between. The CDR3 loop spans 16 amino acids. Looked up from germline, CDR1 is SGHAT and CDR2 is FQNNGV. CDR3 residues: CASSPRRYASYNEQFF. CDR3 in DNA: TGTGCCAGCAGCCCTCGGCGGTACGCATCCTACAATGAGCAGTTCTTC.

This clonotype has only a few counts. V is TRBV20-1 and J is TRBJ2-3; D possibly corresponds to TRBD2 (5 bases). Germline assignment: CDR1 DFQATT and CDR2 SNEGSKA (reference sequence). CDR3 length: 13 residues. CDR3 in amino acids: CSVLRDSTDTQYF. The DNA for the CDR3 is TGCAGCGTGTTACGGGATTCGACAGATACGCAGTATTTT.

This chain connects TRBV12-3 or TRBV12-4 to TRBJ2-7, with a tentative D call TRBD1 (5 bases). The CDR3 loop spans 13 amino acids. Between the trimmed V and J ends, which lost 1 base and 7 bases, there was a span of 11 bases. This CDR3 reads CASSLGGALEQYV. Written as DNA, the CDR3 is TGTGCCAGCAGTTTAGGTGGGGCCCTAGAGCAGTACGTC.